This is a list of T cell receptor beta chains from one sample in a study of glioma-infiltrating T cells. TCRdb reprocessed the multiplex PCR reads via MiXCR and lists one record per CDR3 protein. The profile shows around 120,000 distinct CDR3 sequences, around 25% of them singletons. The sequenced sample was glioma tissue, nonneoplastic brain tissue, or PBMCs (not recorded which). The receptor source for this set is a human donor with low-grade glioma or glioblastoma, undergoing nonglioma brain surgery, or in good health (not recorded which). Both conserved end residues are part of each CDR3. The order of the fields is J gene, V gene, CDR3 length, D gene, clone size, CDR3 protein, CDR3 DNA. D genes are given only for firm matches. Clone size appears in some rows only: once, few, many, or a class for an expanded clone.

TRBJ1-1 TRBV7-6 14 - many CASSSGTANTEAFF TGTGCCAGCAGCTCCGGGACGGCGAACACTGAAGCTTTCTTT
TRBJ2-1 TRBV3-1 17 - - CASIPLGTGSSYNEQFF TGTGCCAGCATCCCCCTGGGGACGGGAAGCTCCTACAATGAGCAGTTCTTC
TRBJ1-2 TRBV20-1 14 - many CSARDATSGYGYTF TGCAGTGCTAGAGACGCCACCAGTGGCTATGGCTACACCTTC
TRBJ2-1 TRBV20-1 14 - - CSAKSTRALNEQFF TGCAGTGCTAAGTCTACGAGAGCTTTGAATGAGCAGTTCTTC
TRBJ1-6 TRBV7-2 13 - - CASSLVLPQGLHF TGTGCCAGCAGCTTAGTTCTCCCTCAGGGACTCCACTTT
TRBJ2-5 TRBV7-9 14 - once CASSLGTDQETQYF TGTGCCAGCAGCTTAGGGACAGACCAAGAGACCCAGTACTTC
TRBJ1-2 TRBV29-1 12 TRBD1 - CSVKDRRLGYTF TGCAGCGTCAAGGACAGGAGGCTTGGCTACACCTTC
TRBJ1-1 TRBV7-9 15 TRBD1 few CASSRPDRGEAEAFF TGTGCCAGCAGCCGACCCGACAGGGGGGAGGCTGAAGCTTTCTTT
TRBJ2-5 TRBV11-2 14 - - CASSLLVPQETQYF TGTGCCAGCAGTTTGCTGGTCCCACAAGAGACCCAGTACTTC
TRBJ2-2 TRBV3-1 14 - few CASSQDRDTGELFF TGTGCCAGCAGCCAAGATCGGGACACCGGGGAGCTGTTTTTT
TRBJ2-1 TRBV24-1 17 TRBD2 - CATSDFGTSGGSDEQFF TGTGCCACCAGTGATTTTGGGACTAGCGGGGGGTCGGATGAGCAGTTCTTC
TRBJ1-6 TRBV5-1 16 - - CASSPRARDYNSPLHF TGCGCCAGCAGCCCCAGGGCAAGGGACTATAATTCACCCCTCCACTTT
TRBJ1-2 TRBV7-2 16 TRBD1 - CASSLASSTGPYGYTF TGTGCCAGCAGCTTAGCGAGTTCGACAGGGCCCTATGGCTACACCTTC
TRBJ2-2 TRBV11-3 14 - - CASSLGSYTGELFF TGTGCCAGCAGCTTAGGATCGTACACCGGGGAGCTGTTTTTT
TRBJ1-5 TRBV28 16 - - CASSSTGTHVRQPQHF TGTGCCAGCAGTTCCACCGGGACACACGTCCGTCAGCCCCAGCATTTT
TRBJ1-2 TRBV18 13 - few CASSPPNEYGYTF TGTGCCAGCTCACCCCCTAATGAGTATGGCTACACCTTC
TRBJ1-5 TRBV10-3 14 - - CAISPRASNQPQHF TGTGCCATCAGTCCCAGGGCCAGCAATCAGCCCCAGCATTTT
TRBJ2-1 TRBV7-2 12 - - CASSLRVNEQFF TGTGCCAGCAGCTTGAGGGTCAATGAGCAGTTCTTC
TRBJ2-3 TRBV10-3 15 - - CAISEGGKTTDTQYF TGTGCCATCAGTGAGGGGGGAAAAACCACAGATACGCAGTATTTT
TRBJ1-1 TRBV11-2 14 - few CASSLPRQNTEAFF TGTGCCAGCAGCTTACCTAGACAGAACACTGAAGCTTTCTTT
TRBJ2-5 TRBV20-1 14 - many CSAGAGRGGKTQYF TGCAGTGCTGGGGCAGGGCGGGGTGGAAAGACCCAGTACTTC
TRBJ2-3 TRBV6-1 10 - medium-sized CASRADTQYF TGTGCCAGCAGGGCAGATACGCAGTATTTT
TRBJ1-1 TRBV20-1 14 - many CSAPRGGTNTEAFF TGCAGTGCCCCGAGGGGGGGAACGAACACTGAAGCTTTCTTT
TRBJ1-6 TRBV28 13 - many CASSLKGGSPLHF TGTGCCAGCAGTCTTAAGGGGGGTTCACCCCTCCACTTT